Listed below are T cell receptor beta chains from one sample, sequenced in a study of CD8+ T cells in alopecia areata. Profiling relied on immunoSEQ multiplex PCR, and the TCRdb table lists in-frame clones only, not all of them. This table has 95,000 to 100,000 clones, 50% to 60% appearing once. Sequences were derived from CD8+ T cells sorted from blood, sampled at week 56, from a patient treated with tofacitinib. The receptor set was obtained from a human donor with alopecia areata. Each CDR3 is given with its conserved first and last residue. The D gene is left open where the match is weak. The size field is filled for only some rows; it gives once, few, many or a size class.

DNA | CDR3 | V | length | J | size | D
TGTGCCAGTAATAACAGGGGCCTGACTGAAGCTTTCTTT | CASNNRGLTEAFF | TRBV19 | 13 | TRBJ1-1 | . | TRBD1
TGTGCCAGCAGCTTGGGAAGCTATGGCTACACCTTC | CASSLGSYGYTF | TRBV5-6 | 12 | TRBJ1-2 | few | .
TGTGCCTGGAGCGAACCCGTGGCCGAGCAGTACTTC | CAWSEPVAEQYF | TRBV30 | 12 | TRBJ2-7 | once | .
TGTGCCAGTAGCATCCTTGGGGGGGCCCAAGAGACCCAGTACTTC | CASSILGGAQETQYF | TRBV19 | 15 | TRBJ2-5 | . | .
TGTGCCTTAGGACAGGATAATGAAAAACTGTTTTTT | CALGQDNEKLFF | TRBV30 | 12 | TRBJ1-4 | . | TRBD1
TGTGCCAGCAGTTTAGGGGGGGACAGGCAGTTCTTC | CASSLGGDRQFF | TRBV27 | 12 | TRBJ2-1 | once | .
TGTGCCATCAGTGAAGGTAGCGGGGTATCCTACGAGCAGTACTTC | CAISEGSGVSYEQYF | TRBV10-3 | 15 | TRBJ2-7 | . | TRBD2
TGCGCCAGCAGCCCCGAGCGGGGGGGCTACAATGAGCAGTTCTTC | CASSPERGGYNEQFF | TRBV5-1 | 15 | TRBJ2-1 | . | TRBD2
TGCGCCAGCAGCCATCCGGGACAGGGAAGGGGGATCACTGAAGCTTTCTTT | CASSHPGQGRGITEAFF | TRBV4-1 | 17 | TRBJ1-1 | . | TRBD1
TGCAGCGTGGAAAAACCGGGACAGGTCTATGGCTACACCTTC | CSVEKPGQVYGYTF | TRBV29-1 | 14 | TRBJ1-2 | few | TRBD1
TGTGCCAGCAGCTTAGCGACAGCTTACGAGCAGTACTTC | CASSLATAYEQYF | TRBV7-2 | 13 | TRBJ2-7 | . | .
TGTGCCAGCAGCTTCCGGGACAGGGGGCTCGAGGGCAATCAGCCCCAGCATTTT | CASSFRDRGLEGNQPQHF | TRBV7-2 | 18 | TRBJ1-5 | . | TRBD1
TGTGCCAGCAGCCATCGAAGCGGTTACTACGAGCAGTACTTC | CASSHRSGYYEQYF | TRBV13 | 14 | TRBJ2-7 | few | .
TGTGCCAGCAGCTTAGTTGGGCCAAGTGAAAAACTGTTTTTT | CASSLVGPSEKLFF | TRBV11-2 | 14 | TRBJ1-4 | few | .
TGCGCCAGCAGCCAAGAACCAGCGGGGAGCTCCTACGAGCAGTACTTC | CASSQEPAGSSYEQYF | TRBV4-1 | 16 | TRBJ2-7 | . | TRBD2
TGCAGCGTTGAAGGCTCGGCGGGTTACAATGAGCAGTTCTTC | CSVEGSAGYNEQFF | TRBV29-1 | 14 | TRBJ2-1 | . | .
TGCAGCGTTCCGGGCAGGGTTCGAGAGACCCAGTACTTC | CSVPGRVRETQYF | TRBV29-1 | 13 | TRBJ2-5 | . | .
TGTGCCAGCAGGCCCCCGGACAGGAGCTCCTACAATGAGCAGTTCTTC | CASRPPDRSSYNEQFF | TRBV7-3 | 16 | TRBJ2-1 | . | TRBD1
TGCAGCGTTTGGCGGGGGGTAGACAATGAGCAGTTCTTC | CSVWRGVDNEQFF | TRBV29-1 | 13 | TRBJ2-1 | few | TRBD2
TGTGCCAGCAGCTTTGGCACCAGTGAAGCTTTCTTT | CASSFGTSEAFF | TRBV5-6 | 12 | TRBJ1-1 | few | .
TGCAGCGTGGACACAGGTGCGAACACCGGGGAGCTGTTTTTT | CSVDTGANTGELFF | TRBV29-1 | 14 | TRBJ2-2 | few | .
TGCGCCAGCAGCTTGGAGGAACAGGTGAGCTCCTACAATGAGCAGTTCTTC | CASSLEEQVSSYNEQFF | TRBV5-1 | 17 | TRBJ2-1 | . | .
TGTGCCAGCAGTGAAGCTGAACGGAAGGCCCACTACGAGCAGTACTTC | CASSEAERKAHYEQYF | TRBV2 | 16 | TRBJ2-7 | . | .
TGTGCCTGGACGGGACAGCCAGGGGGGGCCAACGTCCTGACTTTC | CAWTGQPGGANVLTF | TRBV30 | 15 | TRBJ2-6 | . | TRBD1
TGCAGCGTTGAAGATTTGGCAGATACGCAGTATTTT | CSVEDLADTQYF | TRBV29-1 | 12 | TRBJ2-3 | . | .
TGTGCCAGCGCTCTACCTCAAAGGGCCGGGGAGCTGTTTTTT | CASALPQRAGELFF | TRBV7-8 | 14 | TRBJ2-2 | . | .
TGTGCCAGCAGCCTCCACAGGGGTGAGGAGCAGTACTTC | CASSLHRGEEQYF | TRBV7-8 | 13 | TRBJ2-7 | . | TRBD1
TGTGCCAGCAGTGTCACGGACGGTTCGAATGAAAAACTGTTTTTT | CASSVTDGSNEKLFF | TRBV6-5 | 15 | TRBJ1-4 | . | .
TGCGCCAGCAGCGCCTCTACCCAGGGTATGCGGAACGAGCAGTACTTC | CASSASTQGMRNEQYF | TRBV5-1 | 16 | TRBJ2-7 | few | .
TGTGCCAGCAGCCGACAGGGGAGGCCTGAAGCTTTCTTT | CASSRQGRPEAFF | TRBV7-9 | 13 | TRBJ1-1 | few | TRBD1
TGTGCCAGCAACACCATTTACAGGGGTGACCTCTACGAGCAGTACTTC | CASNTIYRGDLYEQYF | TRBV7-2 | 16 | TRBJ2-7 | . | TRBD1